The 21 T cell receptor beta chains in this list originate from one sample, sequenced in a study of T cells in Graves' hyperthyroidism and ophthalmopathy. Amplification targeted TCR beta CDR3 regions from RNA transcripts. The primer set for the first-round RT-PCR of the TCR CDR3 was HTBI. TCRdb reprocessed the multiplex PCR reads with MiXCR, giving one entry per CDR3 protein. This sample yields about 270,000 distinct CDR3 sequences, of which about 20% are seen a single time; roughly 60% belongs to the top ten. The specimen sequenced was blood. These TCRs come from a man aged 25 to 40 with Graves' ophthalmopathy.

Turning to this clonotype: The junction departs from germline at one end; a sequencing error may be responsible. This chain uses TRBV28 with TRBJ1-4, with a possible D match to TRBD1 (5 bases). Germline loops: CDR1 MDHEN, CDR2 SYDVKM. This CDR3 is built from 15 residues. The CDR3 nucleotides read TGTGCCAGCAGCCTCGCAGGGCTGGCTAATGGAAAACTGTTTTTT. Translating it yields CASSLAGLANGKLFF.

Only a few counts were recorded for this clonotype. V is TRBV2 and J is TRBJ1-2; D is unresolved. The germline gives CDR1 SNHLY, CDR2 FYNNEI. This CDR3 spans 13 amino acids. The V end lost 3 bases, the J end lost 0 bases, and 5 bases lay between the germline ends. This CDR3 reads CASSEVSNYGYTF. The CDR3 coding sequence is TGTGCCAGCAGTGAGGTCTCTAACTATGGCTACACCTTC.

This clonotype was seen only a few times. The rearrangement joins TRBV7-7 to TRBJ1-5; the D gene is possibly TRBD1 (5 bases). The CDR3 is 16 amino acids. Germline CDR1 reads SSHAT; CDR2 reads FNYEAQ (reference sequence). The V gene lost 1 base and the J gene lost 3 bases, with 13 bases spanning the gap. In DNA form, the CDR3 reads TGTGCCAGCAGCTTAGTCGGCGGGGCTACCAATCAGCCCCAGCATTTT. Protein: CASSLVGGATNQPQHF. Full variable domain (remainder filled in from reference TRBV7-7 and TRBJ1-5): GAGVSQSPRYKVTKRGQDVTLRCDPISSHATLYWYQQALGQGPEFLTYFNYEAQPDKSGLPSDRFSAERPEGSISTLTIQRTEQRDSAMYRCASSLVGGATNQPQHFGDGTRLSIL.

The sample holds a few counts of this clonotype. The chain is built from TRBV9 and TRBJ1-1; TRBD1 is a possible D gene (6 bases). The germline gives CDR1 SGDLS, CDR2 YYNGEE. The CDR3 has 16 residues. Between the trimmed V and J ends, which lost 3 bases and 2 bases, there was a span of 17 bases. The CDR3 DNA sequence: TGTGCCAGCAGCGGATGGCCCGCGGGGGGCAACACTGAAGCTTTCTTT. This sequence encodes CASSGWPAGGNTEAFF. Full variable domain (missing parts from reference TRBV9 and TRBJ1-1): DSGVTQTPKHLITATGQRVTLRCSPRSGDLSVYWYQQSLDQGLQFLIQYYNGEERAKGNILERFSAQQFPDLHSELNLSSLELGDSALYFCASSGWPAGGNTEAFFGQGTRLTVV.

This clonotype came up a few times. This chain joins TRBV7-3 and TRBJ2-2; 12 positions agree with TRBD2. The CDR3 is 16 residues long. The trim removed 5 bases at V and 5 bases at J, leaving 6 bases unmatched. Germline CDR1 reads SGHTA; CDR2 reads FQGTGA. Here the CDR3 DNA reads TGTGCCAGCAGCCGATCGACTAGCGGGAGTACCGGGGAGCTGTTTTTT. Residues: CASSRSTSGSTGELFF.

This clonotype appeared many times. CDR3 sequence: CATPNRERGSYEQYF. The CDR3 DNA follows: TGTGCCACCCCCAACAGGGAAAGGGGCTCCTACGAGCAGTACTTC. V gene TRBV28 combines with J gene TRBJ2-7; D is perhaps TRBD1 (6 bases). Trimming cost V 10 bases and J 0 bases, with 19 bases left between them. The CDR3 has 15 amino acids. CDR1 and CDR2 from the germline V gene are MDHEN and SYDVKM.

Ten or more counts support this clonotype. In DNA, the CDR3 is TGTGCCTGGAGACTCGACGGGTATGAAGCTTTCTTT. This translates into CAWRLDGYEAFF. The chain employs TRBV30 and TRBJ1-1; D unresolved. V shed 3 bases and J shed 7 bases, with 12 bases lying between them. CDR1 and CDR2 (germline): GTSNPN, SVGIG (reference sequence). The CDR3 has 12 residues. The complete variable domain, with remaining parts taken from reference TRBV30 and TRBJ1-1, reads SQTIHQWPATLVQPVGSPLSLECTVEGTSNPNLYWYRQAAGRGLQLLFYSVGIGQISSEVPQNLSASRPQDRQFILSSKKLLLSDSGFYLCAWRLDGYEAFFGQGTRLTVV.

A remark on this clonotype: The CDR3 does not close with the conserved phenylalanine or tryptophan, likely indicating a read error. The chain is built from TRBV20-1 and TRBJ2-7; D tentatively fits TRBD1 or TRBD2 (6 bases each). The CDR3 covers 13 residues. Germline assignment: CDR1 DFQATT and CDR2 SNEGSKA (reference sequence). The DNA for the CDR3 is TGCAGCGCTAGTTTCGGGGGCACCTACGAGCAGTACCTC. This gives the protein CSASFGGTYEQYL.

This clonotype was seen once. V is TRBV7-6 and J is TRBJ2-7; D is unclear. Germline values: CDR1 SGHVS, CDR2 FNYEAQ. V dropped 1 base and J dropped 0 bases, with 7 bases sitting between them. This CDR3 has 14 amino acids. The CDR3 protein is CASSLGAHSYEQYF. Written as DNA, the CDR3 is TGTGCCAGCAGCTTAGGGGCTCACTCCTACGAGCAGTACTTC.

This clonotype was observed a few times. The rearrangement uses TRBV5-1 and TRBJ1-2; no reliable D call. Deletions cut 0 bases from V and 4 bases from J, with 10 bases between. Looked up from germline, CDR1 is SGHRS and CDR2 is YFSETQ. This CDR3 contains 14 residues. The CDR3 here is CASSLASGSYGYTF. Here the CDR3 DNA reads TGCGCCAGCAGCTTGGCCTCGGGGTCCTATGGCTACACCTTC.

This clonotype was found a few times. The V call is TRBV6-5, the J call TRBJ1-1; maybe TRBD1 (6 bases). This CDR3 has 13 residues. From germline, CDR1 is MNHEY and CDR2 SVGAGI. Between the trimmed V and J ends, which lost 7 bases and 2 bases, there was a span of 11 bases. Here the CDR3 reads CASTWTVNTEAFF. In nucleotides, the CDR3 is TGTGCCAGCACTTGGACAGTCAACACTGAAGCTTTCTTT.

The chain has TRBV4-1 and TRBJ1-3; 9 bases match TRBD1. V was clipped by 6 bases and J by 4 bases; unmatched bases: 10. The CDR3 runs to 16 residues. In germline, CDR1 is MGHRA, CDR2 YSYEKL. The CDR3 spells CASRAPGQGGGNTIYF. CDR3 bases: TGCGCCAGCAGAGCTCCGGGACAGGGAGGCGGAAACACCATATATTTT.

This clonotype appeared a few times. The V call is TRBV6-2 or TRBV6-3, the J call TRBJ2-3, with 7 bases lining up with TRBD2. In germline, CDR1 is MNHEY, CDR2 SVGEGT. The V gene end was trimmed by 5 bases and the J gene end by 6 bases; junction bases not matched to a gene: 8. The CDR3 is 14 residues long. CDR3 loop: CASSESGGSDTQYF. CDR3 sequence (DNA): TGTGCCAGCAGTGAGTCGGGAGGAAGTGATACGCAGTATTTT.

This clonotype was observed at least ten times. One end of the junction fails to match germline, which may point to a read error. The chain is built from TRBV28 and TRBJ1-1; D is uncertain. The germline V gene encodes CDR1 MDHEN and CDR2 SYDVKM. CDR3 length: 12 residues. The CDR3 DNA reads TGCGCCGCGATTAGCGGATACACTGAAGCTTTCTTT. It codes for CAAISGYTEAFF.

This clonotype was found many times. This chain connects TRBV5-1 to TRBJ2-7, with D perhaps TRBD2 (5 bases). The germline V gene encodes CDR1 SGHRS and CDR2 YFSETQ. The V and J ends lost 1 base and 3 bases respectively, with 8 bases between them. This CDR3 has 13 amino acids. The CDR3 coding sequence is TGCGCCAGCAGCTTGACAGCGGACTACGAGCAGTACTTC. Translation gives CASSLTADYEQYF.

This clonotype was detected many times. The rearrangement uses TRBV28 and TRBJ1-1; D gene uncertain. Trimming removed 4 bases from V and 0 bases from J, with 12 bases in between. Looked up from germline, CDR1 is MDHEN and CDR2 is SYDVKM. CDR3 length: 15 residues. CDR3 protein: CASSSTGSMNTEAFF. For the CDR3, the DNA is TGTGCCAGCAGTTCAACGGGCTCTATGAACACTGAAGCTTTCTTT.

This clonotype was seen at least ten times. The chain uses TRBV7-8 and TRBJ2-7, with 11 positions matching TRBD2. The ends lost 1 base at V and 5 bases at J; junction bases unmatched: 7. This CDR3 comprises 16 residues. The germline V gene encodes CDR1 SGHVS and CDR2 FQNEAQ. CDR3 DNA sequence: TGTGCCAGCAGCTTAGGGCGACTAGCGGGAATCGACGAGCAGTACTTC. This codes for CASSLGRLAGIDEQYF.

On this clonotype: One junction end disagrees with the germline gene, perhaps due to a read error. This sequence joins TRBV15 and TRBJ2-7, with D hard to call. Germline V gives CDR1 LNHNV, CDR2 YYDKDF (reference sequence). The CDR3 runs 13 residues. Here the CDR3 DNA reads TGTGCCACCAGCAGAGATCAGCGTTACGGGCAGTACTTC. Translated: CATSRDQRYGQYF.

In this sample, this clonotype turned up a few times. The V call is TRBV2, the J call TRBJ2-1; 8 bases map to TRBD1. The germline V gene encodes CDR1 SNHLY and CDR2 FYNNEI. Trimming at V came to 7 bases and at J to 4 bases, leaving 3 bases not matched to a gene. CDR3 length: 13 amino acids. As DNA, the CDR3 is TGTGCCAGCAAGACAGGGGAATACAATGAGCAGTTCTTC. This sequence encodes CASKTGEYNEQFF.

This clonotype was counted a few times. The J gene is TRBJ1-5, the V gene TRBV20-1; a weak D match, TRBD1 (6 bases). The length of the CDR3 is 15 residues. The germline gives CDR1 DFQATT, CDR2 SNEGSKA (reference sequence). Trimming cost V 3 bases and J 3 bases, with 15 bases left between them. CDR3 amino acids: CSARGGRGHNQPQHF. The CDR3 coding sequence is TGCAGTGCTAGGGGAGGCAGGGGACACAATCAGCCCCAGCATTTT.

The table lists this clonotype with many counts. The chain is built from TRBV20-1 and TRBJ1-2; the D gene is possibly TRBD1 (5 bases). Germline V gene sequence: CDR1 DFQATT, CDR2 SNEGSKA (reference sequence). The V gene lost 5 bases and the J gene lost 7 bases, with 14 bases spanning the gap. The CDR3 spans 12 residues. The CDR3 DNA reads as TGCAGTGCTTCCGGGGCGATTTTTGGCTACACCTTC. This sequence encodes CSASGAIFGYTF.